This T cell receptor (beta chain) originates from a study of T cells after yellow fever vaccination. Study summary: SMART-Seq v4 Ultra Low Input prepared the low-cell-number fractions.

This clonotype was counted ten times or more. This CDR3 has 14 residues. V was clipped by 8 bases and J by 4 bases, with 15 bases between them. CDR1 is MRHNA and CDR2 is SNTAGT in the germline V gene. TCRdb analysed the 5' RACE reads with MiXCR anew, one entry per CDR3 protein. Seen here are around 68,000 distinct CDR3 sequences, around 7% observed once, and the top ten hold about 27%. The clonotype originates from a young man who received the YFV17D yellow fever vaccine. This chain uses TRBV6-4 with TRBJ2-1, with D possibly being TRBD2 (5 bases). Sequenced here: CD8+ T cells sorted from PBMCs, sampled approximately 11 days after the first yellow fever vaccination. The DNA for the CDR3 is TGTGCCAGCGGACCTGGCGGGTTGTACAATGAGCAGTTCTTC. Its translation is CASGPGGLYNEQFF.